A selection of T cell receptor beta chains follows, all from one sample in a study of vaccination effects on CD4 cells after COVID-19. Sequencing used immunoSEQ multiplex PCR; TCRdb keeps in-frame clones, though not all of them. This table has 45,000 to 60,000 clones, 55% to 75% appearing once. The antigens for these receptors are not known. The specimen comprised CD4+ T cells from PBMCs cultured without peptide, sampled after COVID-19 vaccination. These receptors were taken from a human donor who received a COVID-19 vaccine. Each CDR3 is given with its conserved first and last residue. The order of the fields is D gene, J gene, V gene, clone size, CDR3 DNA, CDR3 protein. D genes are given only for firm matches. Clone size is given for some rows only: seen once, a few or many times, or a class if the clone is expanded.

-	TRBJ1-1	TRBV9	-	TGTGCCAGCAGCGTAGAAGCAGGGACCGAAGCTTTCTTT	CASSVEAGTEAFF
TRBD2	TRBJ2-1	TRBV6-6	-	TGTGCCAGCACCATTACCGGGACTAGCGGGAACAATGAGCAGTTCTTC	CASTITGTSGNNEQFF
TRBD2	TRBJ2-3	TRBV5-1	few	TGCGCCAGCAGGGGTAGCGGGACTAGCACAGATACGCAGTATTTT	CASRGSGTSTDTQYF
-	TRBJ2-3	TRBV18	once	TGTGCCAGCTCACCACGCTCTATTACAGGGAGGTTGACAGATACGCAGTATTTT	CASSPRSITGRLTDTQYF
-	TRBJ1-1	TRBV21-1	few	TGTGCCAGCAGACCGGAGCCAACTGACGGGTCTCAAGCTTTCTTT	CASRPEPTDGSQAFF
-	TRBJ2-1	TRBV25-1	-	TGTGCCTCACCTACGCGGCTAGACCAAGGGGATGAGCAGTTCTTC	CASPTRLDQGDEQFF
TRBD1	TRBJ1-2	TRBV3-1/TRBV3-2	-	TGTGCCAGCAGCCAAGAAGGAGGGGGCCCCTACACCTTC	CASSQEGGGPYTF
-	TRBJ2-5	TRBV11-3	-	TGTGCCAGCAGCCGACAGGGCGGGGGCCCAGAGACCCAGTACTTC	CASSRQGGGPETQYF
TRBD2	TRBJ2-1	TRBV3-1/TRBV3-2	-	TGTGCCAGCAGCCAGGGACTAGCGGGGGCCATTAATGAGCAGTTCTTC	CASSQGLAGAINEQFF
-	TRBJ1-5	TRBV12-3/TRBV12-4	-	TGTGCCAGCAGCCGGAGCAATCAGCCCCAGCATTTT	CASSRSNQPQHF
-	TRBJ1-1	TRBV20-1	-	TGCAGTGCTAGAGGGAACACTGAAGCTTTCTTT	CSARGNTEAFF
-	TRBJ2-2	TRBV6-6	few	TGTGCCAGCAGTCCATCCCGGGCCGGGGAGCTGTTTTTT	CASSPSRAGELFF
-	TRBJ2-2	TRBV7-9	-	TGTGCCAGCAGCCGGGGAGGCACGAACACCGGGGAGCTGTTTTTT	CASSRGGTNTGELFF
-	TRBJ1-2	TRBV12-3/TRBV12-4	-	TGTGCCAGCAGTTTTACAGGGAACTATGGCTACACCTTC	CASSFTGNYGYTF